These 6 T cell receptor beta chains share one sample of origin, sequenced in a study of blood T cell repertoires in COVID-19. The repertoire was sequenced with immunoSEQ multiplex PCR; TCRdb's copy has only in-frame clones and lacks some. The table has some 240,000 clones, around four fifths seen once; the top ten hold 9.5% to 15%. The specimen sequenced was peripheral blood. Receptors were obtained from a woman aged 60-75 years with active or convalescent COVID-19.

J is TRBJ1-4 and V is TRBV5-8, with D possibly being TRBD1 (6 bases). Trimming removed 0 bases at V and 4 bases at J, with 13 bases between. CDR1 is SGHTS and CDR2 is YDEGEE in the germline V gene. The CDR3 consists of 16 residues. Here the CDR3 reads CASSLGTRGGNEKLFF. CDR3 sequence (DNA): TGTGCCAGCAGCTTGGGAACGAGGGGGGGTAATGAAAAACTGTTTTTT.

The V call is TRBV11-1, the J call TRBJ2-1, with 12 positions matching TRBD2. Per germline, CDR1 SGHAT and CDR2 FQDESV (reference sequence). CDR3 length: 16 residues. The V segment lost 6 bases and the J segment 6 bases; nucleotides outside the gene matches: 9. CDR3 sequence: CASSLLAGGRVNEQFF. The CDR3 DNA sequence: TGTGCCAGCAGTTTACTAGCGGGGGGACGTGTCAATGAGCAGTTCTTC. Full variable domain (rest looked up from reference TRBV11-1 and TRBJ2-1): EAEVAQSPRYKITEKSQAVAFWCDPISGHATLYWYRQILGQGPELLVQFQDESVVDDSQLPKDRFSAERLKGVDSTLKIQPAELGDSAMYLCASSLLAGGRVNEQFFGPGTRLTVL.

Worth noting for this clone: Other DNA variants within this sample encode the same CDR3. CDR3 nucleotide sequence: TGTGCCAGCAGCTTGGGGGGGCAGGGGTGGAACACCGGGGAGCTGTTTTTT. Translation gives CASSLGGQGWNTGELFF. The chain joins TRBV5-4 to TRBJ2-2, with a possible D match to TRBD1 (6 bases). This CDR3 is built from 17 residues. Germline V gene sequence: CDR1 SGHNT, CDR2 YYREEE (reference sequence). V lost 0 bases, J lost 1 base, and 13 bases lay in between.

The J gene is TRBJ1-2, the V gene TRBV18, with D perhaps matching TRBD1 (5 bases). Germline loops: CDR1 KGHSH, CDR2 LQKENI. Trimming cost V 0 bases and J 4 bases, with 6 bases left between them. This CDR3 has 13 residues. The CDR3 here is CASSPPGGYGYTF. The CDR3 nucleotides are TGTGCCAGCTCACCACCGGGGGGCTATGGCTACACCTTC.

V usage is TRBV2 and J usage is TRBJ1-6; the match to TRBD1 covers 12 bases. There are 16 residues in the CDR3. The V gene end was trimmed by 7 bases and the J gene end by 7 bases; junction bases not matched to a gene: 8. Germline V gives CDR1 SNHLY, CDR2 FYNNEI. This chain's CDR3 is CASNPGQGAGNSPLHF. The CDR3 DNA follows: TGTGCCAGCAACCCGGGACAGGGGGCGGGAAATTCACCCCTCCACTTT.

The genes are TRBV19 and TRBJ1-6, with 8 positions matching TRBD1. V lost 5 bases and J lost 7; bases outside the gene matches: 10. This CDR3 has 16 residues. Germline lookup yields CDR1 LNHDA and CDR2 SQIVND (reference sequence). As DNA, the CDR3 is TGTGCCAGTAGTTCAACTCGGACAGGGTGGAATTCACCCCTCCACTTT. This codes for CASSSTRTGWNSPLHF.